The 5 T cell receptor beta chains below were found in one sample sequenced in a study of cytomegalovirus exposure and HLA in healthy donors (dated by TCRdb to between 2016 and 2019). Library prep was done by the immunoSEQ multiplex PCR assay. For the multiplex PCR, a mixture combining 60 forward primers for TCR Vbeta segments and 13 reverse primers for TCR Jbeta segments was used. TCRdb carries this immuneACCESS record with in-frame sequences only. Its versions omit some clonotypes, under half of them owing to an unresolved V gene in the studies checked, with the rest unexplained. The sample contains 150,000 to 200,000 clones, roughly four fifths of them found a single time. The top ten clonotypes cover 3.5% to 5% of the sample. The sample was PBMCs. These TCRs come from a man aged 50 to 59 in good health and CMV-seropositive.

This chain links TRBV5-4 with TRBJ1-2; 11 nucleotides match TRBD1. Germline V gene lookup returns CDR1 SGHNT and CDR2 YYREEE (reference sequence). The CDR3 covers 14 residues. V lost 4 bases, J lost 5 bases, and 4 bases stayed unmatched. The CDR3 nucleotides read TGTGCCAGCAGCCAGAGGGACAGGGGGTATGGCTACACCTTC. This codes for CASSQRDRGYGYTF.

The chain links TRBV25-1 to TRBJ2-5; D perhaps matches TRBD2 (5 bases). V was pared by 3 bases and J by 3 bases, with 8 bases between. The CDR3 runs to 13 residues. Germline V gives CDR1 MGHDK, CDR2 SYGVNS. CDR3 sequence (DNA): TGTGCCAGCAGTGACGGGATTGAAGAGACCCAGTACTTC. This gives the protein CASSDGIEETQYF.

The genes are TRBV15 and TRBJ2-7; TRBD1 matches at 10 bases. There are 16 residues in the CDR3. J gave up 2 bases and V 3 bases, and 7 bases lay outside the gene matches. CDR1 and CDR2 (germline): LNHNV, YYDKDF (reference sequence). The CDR3 DNA is TGTGCCACCAGCAGGATGGGAGGGACAGGGGCCTACGAGCAGTACTTC. As protein: CATSRMGGTGAYEQYF.

The rearrangement links TRBV5-4 to TRBJ2-5; 8 nucleotides match TRBD1. The DNA end is more similar to TRBJ2-7, so the J call may be wrong. CDR3 length: 15 amino acids. The germline CDR1 and CDR2 sequences are SGHNT and YYREEE (reference sequence). For the CDR3, the DNA is TGTGCCAGCAGCTTGCCCAGGGGGCTGAGTCACGAGCAGTACTTC. As protein: CASSLPRGLSHEQYF.

This clone was seen just once. The chain recombines TRBV2 with TRBJ2-7; TRBD1 is a possible D gene (5 bases). V was pared by 6 bases and J by 4 bases, with 16 bases between. The CDR3 sequence is 14 residues long. Germline assignment: CDR1 SNHLY and CDR2 FYNNEI. The CDR3 sequence is CASSADRTLYEQYF. The CDR3 DNA sequence: TGTGCCAGCAGCGCAGACAGAACTCTATACGAGCAGTACTTC.